This TCR beta chain is drawn from a study of blood T cell repertoires in COVID-19. The CDR3 spans 14 residues. With 0 bases removed from V and 5 bases from J, the gap between germline ends came to 11 bases. Germline-derived CDR1 and CDR2 are SGHRS and YFSETQ. This clone was seen more than once but under ten times. Assay: immunoSEQ multiplex PCR; the TCRdb copy retains only in-frame clones and omits some. The sample lists a few hundred thousand clones; roughly 84% were seen once. The sequenced material came from peripheral blood. The clonotype comes from a woman aged 40-49 years who had recovered from COVID-19. This chain connects TRBV5-1 to TRBJ1-2; tentatively, D is TRBD1 (6 bases). This chain's CDR3 is CASSLGGREYGYTF. The CDR3 DNA follows: TGCGCCAGCAGCTTGGGGGGGCGCGAGTATGGCTACACCTTC.